Listed here are 6 T cell receptor beta chains from one sample, sequenced in a study of cytomegalovirus exposure and HLA in healthy donors. It was with 60 Vbeta and 13 Jbeta primers that the PCR ran. Produced via immunoSEQ multiplex PCR; TCRdb's table is partial and in-frame only. Seen in this sample are around 150,000 clones; the ten most common clones hold 2% to 2.5%. The sample was PBMCs. The receptors derive from a man aged 30 to 45 in good health and CMV-seronegative.

V usage is TRBV5-1 and J usage is TRBJ2-5; TRBD2 matches at 11 bases. The closer fit of TRBJ2-7 to the DNA end suggests the J call may be wrong. CDR3 length: 15 residues. Germline-derived CDR1 and CDR2 are SGHRS and YFSETQ. In nucleotides, the CDR3 is TGCGCCAGCAGCGATCCTTCACTAGCGGGAGCCGAGCAGTACTTC. Translation: CASSDPSLAGAEQYF.

V and J are TRBV19 and TRBJ1-5, with a possible D match to TRBD1 (6 bases). Germline CDR1 reads LNHDA; CDR2 reads SQIVND (reference sequence). The CDR3 consists of 15 residues. Between the trimmed V and J ends, which lost 1 base and 5 bases, there was a span of 12 bases. The CDR3 DNA sequence: TGTGCCAGTAGTATAGGTAGGGGGATGGATCAGCCCCAGCATTTT. Residues: CASSIGRGMDQPQHF.

This rearrangement joins TRBV6-6 to TRBJ1-1, with a weak D call TRBD1 (6 bases). V lost 4 bases, J lost 4 bases, and 10 bases lay in between. CDR3 length: 13 amino acids. CDR1 and CDR2 from the germline V gene are MNHNY and SVGAGI (reference sequence). CDR3 in amino acids: CASSLGQFTEAFF. In DNA, the CDR3 is TGTGCCAGCAGTTTAGGACAGTTCACTGAAGCTTTCTTT.

On this clone itself: The sample carries other DNA sequences with the same CDR3. The chain recombines TRBV28 with TRBJ1-2; TRBD1 agrees at 10 bases. The germline gives CDR1 MDHEN, CDR2 SYDVKM. The CDR3 extends over 15 amino acids. After removal of 6 bases from V and 2 bases from J, the junction contained 6 bases not matched to a gene. CDR3 sequence (DNA): TGTGCCAGCAGCCGATCGGGACAGGGGAACTATGGCTACACCTTC. It translates to CASSRSGQGNYGYTF.

The rearrangement uses TRBV2 and TRBJ2-3, with 7 bases aligning to TRBD2. The CDR3 extends over 15 amino acids. V was pared by 2 bases and J by 0 bases, with 2 bases of the junction left unmatched. Per the germline V gene, CDR1 is SNHLY and CDR2 is FYNNEI. In DNA, the CDR3 is TGTGCCAGCAGTGAACTAGCGGAGAGCACAGATACGCAGTATTTT. It specifies CASSELAESTDTQYF.

The J gene is TRBJ2-1, the V gene TRBV18; tentatively, D is TRBD2 (5 bases). CDR3 length equals 14 residues. Germline CDR1 KGHSH, CDR2 LQKENI. V lost 2 bases and J 7 bases, leaving 12 bases between the germline ends. CDR3 residues: CASSPTQEVNEQFF. Written as DNA, the CDR3 is TGTGCCAGCTCACCAACCCAGGAGGTAAATGAGCAGTTCTTC.